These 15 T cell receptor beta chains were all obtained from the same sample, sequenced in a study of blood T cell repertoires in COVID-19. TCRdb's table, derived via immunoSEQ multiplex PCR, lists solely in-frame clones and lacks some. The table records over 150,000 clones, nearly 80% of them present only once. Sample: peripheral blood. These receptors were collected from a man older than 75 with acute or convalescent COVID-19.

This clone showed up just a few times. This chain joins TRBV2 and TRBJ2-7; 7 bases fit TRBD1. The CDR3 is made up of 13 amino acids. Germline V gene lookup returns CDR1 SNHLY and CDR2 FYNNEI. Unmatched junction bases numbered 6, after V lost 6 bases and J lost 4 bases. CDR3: CASRFGTEYEQYF. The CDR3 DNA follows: TGTGCCAGCAGGTTTGGGACAGAGTACGAGCAGTACTTC.

The CDR3 DNA reads TGTGCCAGCAGACCCCCGGTTCGTACTGAAGCTTTCTTT. Amino acid sequence: CASRPPVRTEAFF. The chain carries TRBV28 and TRBJ1-1; D gene uncertain. V shed 6 bases and J shed 5 bases, with 13 bases lying between them. Germline V gene sequence: CDR1 MDHEN, CDR2 SYDVKM. The CDR3 runs 13 residues.

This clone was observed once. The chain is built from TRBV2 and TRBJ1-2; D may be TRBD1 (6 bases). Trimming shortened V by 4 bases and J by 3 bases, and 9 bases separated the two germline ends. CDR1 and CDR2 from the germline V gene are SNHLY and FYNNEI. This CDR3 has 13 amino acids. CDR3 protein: CASSVTGYYGYTF. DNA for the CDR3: TGTGCCAGCAGTGTAACAGGGTACTATGGCTACACCTTC.

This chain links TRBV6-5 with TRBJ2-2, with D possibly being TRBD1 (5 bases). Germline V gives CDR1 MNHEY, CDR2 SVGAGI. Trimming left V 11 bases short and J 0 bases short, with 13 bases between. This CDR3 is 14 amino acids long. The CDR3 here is CAGQGQANTGELFF. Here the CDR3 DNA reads TGTGCCGGCCAGGGCCAGGCGAACACCGGGGAGCTGTTTTTT.

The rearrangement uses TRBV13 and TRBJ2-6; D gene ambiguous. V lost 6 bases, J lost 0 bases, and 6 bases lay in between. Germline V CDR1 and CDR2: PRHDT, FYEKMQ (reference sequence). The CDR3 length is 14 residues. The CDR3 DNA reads TGTGCCAGCAGGAGTCCCTCTGGGGCCAACGTCCTGACTTTC. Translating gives CASRSPSGANVLTF.

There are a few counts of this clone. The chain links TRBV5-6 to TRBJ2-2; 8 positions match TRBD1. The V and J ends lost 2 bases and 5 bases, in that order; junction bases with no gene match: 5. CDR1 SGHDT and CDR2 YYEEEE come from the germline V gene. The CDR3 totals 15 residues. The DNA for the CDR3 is TGTGCCAGCAGCTTTGGGACAGGAGTGACCGGGGAGCTGTTTTTT. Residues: CASSFGTGVTGELFF.

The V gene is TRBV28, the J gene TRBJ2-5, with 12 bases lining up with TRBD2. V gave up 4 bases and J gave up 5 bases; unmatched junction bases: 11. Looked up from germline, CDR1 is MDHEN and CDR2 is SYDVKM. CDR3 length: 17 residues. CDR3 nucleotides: TGTGCCAGCAGTTCAGCAGCTAGCGGGGGGGCCGTGGAGACCCAGTACTTC. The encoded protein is CASSSAASGGAVETQYF.

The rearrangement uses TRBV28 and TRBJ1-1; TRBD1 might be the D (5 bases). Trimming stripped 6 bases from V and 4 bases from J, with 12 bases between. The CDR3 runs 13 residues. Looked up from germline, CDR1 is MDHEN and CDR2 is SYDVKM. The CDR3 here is CASSPGKGTEAFF. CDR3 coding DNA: TGTGCCAGCAGCCCAGGGAAAGGCACTGAAGCTTTCTTT. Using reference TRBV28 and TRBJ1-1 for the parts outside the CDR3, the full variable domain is DVKVTQSSRYLVKRTGEKVFLECVQDMDHENMFWYRQDPGLGLRLIYFSYDVKMKEKGDIPEGYSVSREKKERFSLILESASTNQTSMYLCASSPGKGTEAFFGQGTRLTVV.

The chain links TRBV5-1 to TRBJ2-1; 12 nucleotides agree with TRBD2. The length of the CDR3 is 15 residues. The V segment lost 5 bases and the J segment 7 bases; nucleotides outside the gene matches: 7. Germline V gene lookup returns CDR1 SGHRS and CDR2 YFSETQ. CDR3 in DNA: TGCGCCAGCAGGGCCCCCGGACTAGCGGGGAATGAGCAGTTCTTC. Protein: CASRAPGLAGNEQFF.

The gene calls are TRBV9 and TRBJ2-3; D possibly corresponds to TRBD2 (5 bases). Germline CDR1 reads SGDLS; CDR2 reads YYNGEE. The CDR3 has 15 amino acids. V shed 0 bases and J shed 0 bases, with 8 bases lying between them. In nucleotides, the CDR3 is TGTGCCAGCAGCGTAGATGGGAGTAGCACAGATACGCAGTATTTT. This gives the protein CASSVDGSSTDTQYF.

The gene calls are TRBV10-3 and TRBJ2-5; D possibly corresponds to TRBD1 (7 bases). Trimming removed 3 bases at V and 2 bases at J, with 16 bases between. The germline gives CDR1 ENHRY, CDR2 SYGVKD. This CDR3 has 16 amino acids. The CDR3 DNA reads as TGTGCCATCAGTGATCCGGACAGGAGGGGGCAAGAGACCCAGTACTTC. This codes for CAISDPDRRGQETQYF.

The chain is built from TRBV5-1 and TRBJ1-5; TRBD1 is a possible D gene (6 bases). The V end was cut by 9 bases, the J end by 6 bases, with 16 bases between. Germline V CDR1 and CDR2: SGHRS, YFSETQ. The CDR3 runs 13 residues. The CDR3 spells CATIQGSSQPQHF. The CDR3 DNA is TGCGCCACCATACAGGGAAGTAGTCAGCCCCAGCATTTT. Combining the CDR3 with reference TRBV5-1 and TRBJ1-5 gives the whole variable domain KAGVTQTPRYLIKTRGQQVTLSCSPISGHRSVSWYQQTPGQGLQFLFEYFSETQRNKGNFPGRFSGRQFSNSRSEMNVSTLELGDSALYLCATIQGSSQPQHFGDGTRLSIL.

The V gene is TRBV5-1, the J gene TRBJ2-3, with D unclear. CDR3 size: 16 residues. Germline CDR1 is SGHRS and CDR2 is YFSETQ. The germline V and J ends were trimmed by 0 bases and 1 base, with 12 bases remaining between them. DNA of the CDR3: TGCGCCAGCAGCTTGGTGTCCGGTGCGGGCACAGATACGCAGTATTTT. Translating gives CASSLVSGAGTDTQYF. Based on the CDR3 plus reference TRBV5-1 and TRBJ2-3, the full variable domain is KAGVTQTPRYLIKTRGQQVTLSCSPISGHRSVSWYQQTPGQGLQFLFEYFSETQRNKGNFPGRFSGRQFSNSRSEMNVSTLELGDSALYLCASSLVSGAGTDTQYFGPGTRLTVL.

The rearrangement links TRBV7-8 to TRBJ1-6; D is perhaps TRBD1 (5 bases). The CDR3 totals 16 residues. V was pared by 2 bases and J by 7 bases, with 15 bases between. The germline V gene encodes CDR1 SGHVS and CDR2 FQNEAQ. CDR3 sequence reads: CASSLFLQGGNSPLHF. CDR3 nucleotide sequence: TGTGCCAGCAGCTTATTCCTCCAGGGAGGGAATTCACCCCTCCACTTT.

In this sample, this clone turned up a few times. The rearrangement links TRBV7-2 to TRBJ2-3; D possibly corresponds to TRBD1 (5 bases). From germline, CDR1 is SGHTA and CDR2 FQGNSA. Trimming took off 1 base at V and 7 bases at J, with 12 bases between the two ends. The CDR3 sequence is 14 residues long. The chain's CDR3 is CASSLGPGSHTQYF. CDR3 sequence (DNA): TGTGCCAGCAGCTTAGGTCCAGGGTCGCATACGCAGTATTTT. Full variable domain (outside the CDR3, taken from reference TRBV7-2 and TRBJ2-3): GAGVSQSPSNKVTEKGKDVELRCDPISGHTALYWYRQSLGQGLEFLIYFQGNSAPDKSGLPSDRFSAERTGGSVSTLTIQRTQQEDSAVYLCASSLGPGSHTQYFGPGTRLTVL.